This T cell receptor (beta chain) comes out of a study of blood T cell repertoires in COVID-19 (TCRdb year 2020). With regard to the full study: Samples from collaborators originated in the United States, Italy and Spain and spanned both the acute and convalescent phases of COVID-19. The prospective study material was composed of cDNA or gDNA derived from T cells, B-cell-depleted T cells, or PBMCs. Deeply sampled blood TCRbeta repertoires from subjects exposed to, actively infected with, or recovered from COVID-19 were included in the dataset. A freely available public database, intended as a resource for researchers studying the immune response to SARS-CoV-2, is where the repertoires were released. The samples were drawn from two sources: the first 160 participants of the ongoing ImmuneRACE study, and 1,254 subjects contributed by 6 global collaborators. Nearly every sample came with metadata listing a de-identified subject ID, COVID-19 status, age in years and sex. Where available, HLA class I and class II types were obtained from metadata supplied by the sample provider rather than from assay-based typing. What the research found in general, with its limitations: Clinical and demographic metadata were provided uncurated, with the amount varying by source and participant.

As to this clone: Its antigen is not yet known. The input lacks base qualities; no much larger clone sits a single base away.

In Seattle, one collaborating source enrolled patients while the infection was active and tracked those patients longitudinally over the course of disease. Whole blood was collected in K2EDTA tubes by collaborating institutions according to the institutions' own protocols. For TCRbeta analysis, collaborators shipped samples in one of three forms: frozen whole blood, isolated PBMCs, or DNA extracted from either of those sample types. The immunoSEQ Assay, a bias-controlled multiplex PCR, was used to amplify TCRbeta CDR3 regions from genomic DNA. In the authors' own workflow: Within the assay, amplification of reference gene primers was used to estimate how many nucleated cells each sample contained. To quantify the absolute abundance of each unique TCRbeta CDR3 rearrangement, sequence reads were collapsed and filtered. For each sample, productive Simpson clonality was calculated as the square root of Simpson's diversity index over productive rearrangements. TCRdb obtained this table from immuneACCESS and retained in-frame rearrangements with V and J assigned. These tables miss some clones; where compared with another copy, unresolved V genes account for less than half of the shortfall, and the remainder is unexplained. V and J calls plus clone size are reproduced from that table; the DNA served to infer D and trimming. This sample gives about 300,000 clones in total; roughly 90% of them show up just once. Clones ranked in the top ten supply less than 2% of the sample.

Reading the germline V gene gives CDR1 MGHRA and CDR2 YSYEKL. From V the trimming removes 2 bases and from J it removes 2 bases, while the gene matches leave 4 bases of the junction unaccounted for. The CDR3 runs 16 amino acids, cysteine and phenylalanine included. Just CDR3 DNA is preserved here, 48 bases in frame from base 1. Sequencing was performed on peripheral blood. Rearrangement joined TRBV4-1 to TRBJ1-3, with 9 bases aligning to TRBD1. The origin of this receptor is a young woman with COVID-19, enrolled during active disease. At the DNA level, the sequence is TGCGCCAGCAGCCAACCCAGACAGGGGGCTGGAAACACCATATATTTT. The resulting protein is CASSQPRQGAGNTIYF.